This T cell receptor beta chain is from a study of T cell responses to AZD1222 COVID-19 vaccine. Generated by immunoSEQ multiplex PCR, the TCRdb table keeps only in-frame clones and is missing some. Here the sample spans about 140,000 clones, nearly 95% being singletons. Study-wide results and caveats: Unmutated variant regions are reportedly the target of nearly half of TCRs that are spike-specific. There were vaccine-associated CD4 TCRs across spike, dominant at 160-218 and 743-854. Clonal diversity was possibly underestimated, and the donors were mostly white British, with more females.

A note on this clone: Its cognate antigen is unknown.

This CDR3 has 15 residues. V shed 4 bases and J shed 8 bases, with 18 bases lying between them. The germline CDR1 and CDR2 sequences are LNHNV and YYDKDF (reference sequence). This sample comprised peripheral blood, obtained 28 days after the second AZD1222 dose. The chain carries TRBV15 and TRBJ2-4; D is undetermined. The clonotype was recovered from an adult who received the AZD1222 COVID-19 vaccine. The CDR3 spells CATSIPLGDADIQYF. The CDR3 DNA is TGTGCCACCAGCATACCCCTAGGAGACGCAGACATTCAGTACTTC.